The rows below give T cell receptor beta chains drawn from one sample of a study of T cells in Graves' hyperthyroidism and ophthalmopathy. TCRdb fed the multiplex PCR reads into MiXCR, producing one record per CDR3 protein. The sample has roughly 250,000 distinct CDR3 sequences, roughly 15% seen once. Sequences were obtained from blood. The receptors come from a woman aged 18-30 years with Graves' ophthalmopathy. Each CDR3 is given with its conserved first and last residue. A D gene is named only where the DNA matches it firmly. Clone size is shown for a subset of rows, as once, few, many or a class of expanded clone.

CDR3nt: TGTGCCAGCGAATTAGCGGGAGCTATTGGGAATGAGCAGTTCTTC
CDR3aa: CASELAGAIGNEQFF
v_gene: TRBV7-2
abundance: many
j_gene: TRBJ2-1
d_gene: TRBD2

CDR3nt: TGTGCCACCAGCAGAGATCAACTAGCGGCGAACACCGGGGAGCTGTTTTTT
CDR3aa: CATSRDQLAANTGELFF
v_gene: TRBV15
abundance: few
j_gene: TRBJ2-2
d_gene: TRBD2

CDR3nt: TGTGCCAGCTCTCCCGGACAGGGCTCTGGAAACACCATATATTTT
CDR3aa: CASSPGQGSGNTIYF
v_gene: TRBV18
abundance: many
j_gene: TRBJ1-3
d_gene: TRBD1

CDR3nt: TGCAGTGCTAGCAACCCTGGAAACACCATATATTTT
CDR3aa: CSASNPGNTIYF
v_gene: TRBV20-1
abundance: many
j_gene: TRBJ1-3
d_gene: .

CDR3nt: TGTGCCAGCAGCCGAGCGGGAGATACGCAGTATTTT
CDR3aa: CASSRAGDTQYF
v_gene: TRBV3-1
abundance: many
j_gene: TRBJ2-3
d_gene: .

CDR3nt: TGTGCCAGCAGTTTACCCAGCGGGAGAGGTCCCACCGGGGAGCTGTTTTTT
CDR3aa: CASSLPSGRGPTGELFF
v_gene: TRBV27
abundance: many
j_gene: TRBJ2-2
d_gene: TRBD2

CDR3nt: TGTGCCAGCGAGGTGGAGAGCACAGATACGCAGTATTTT
CDR3aa: CASEVESTDTQYF
v_gene: TRBV2
abundance: many
j_gene: TRBJ2-3
d_gene: .

CDR3nt: TGTGCCAGCAGGAAGGGGGAGGGCACTGAAGCTTTCTTT
CDR3aa: CASRKGEGTEAFF
v_gene: TRBV2
abundance: many
j_gene: TRBJ1-1
d_gene: .

CDR3nt: TGTGCCAGCAGTTTTTGGGGCCAGGCCGACGGCAATCAGCCCCAGCATTTT
CDR3aa: CASSFWGQADGNQPQHF
v_gene: TRBV28
abundance: many
j_gene: TRBJ1-5
d_gene: .

CDR3nt: TGTGCCAGCAGCCGAAACACCGGGACAGGGGCGAAACGAACCGGGGAGCTGTTTTTT
CDR3aa: CASSRNTGTGAKRTGELFF
v_gene: TRBV11-3
abundance: many
j_gene: TRBJ2-2
d_gene: TRBD1

CDR3nt: TGTGCCAGCAGTGTTGGGGGACAGATAATCGGGGAGCTGTTTTTT
CDR3aa: CASSVGGQIIGELFF
v_gene: TRBV2
abundance: few
j_gene: TRBJ2-2
d_gene: TRBD1

CDR3nt: TGTGCCAGCGCAACGAGCGGGAACACCGGGGAGCTGTTTTTT
CDR3aa: CASATSGNTGELFF
v_gene: TRBV6-1
abundance: many
j_gene: TRBJ2-2
d_gene: .

CDR3nt: TGTGCCAGCGGGAGGGGCGAGGGGGTCTCGTACAATGAGCAGTTCTTC
CDR3aa: CASGRGEGVSYNEQFF
v_gene: TRBV6-2/TRBV6-3
abundance: .
j_gene: TRBJ2-1
d_gene: .

CDR3nt: TGTGCCAGCAGCCAAGGGTCAGGGGCTAACTATGGCTACACCTTC
CDR3aa: CASSQGSGANYGYTF
v_gene: TRBV3-1
abundance: many
j_gene: TRBJ1-2
d_gene: .

CDR3nt: TGTGCCAGCAGCCCCGGCGGAGATACGCAGTATTTT
CDR3aa: CASSPGGDTQYF
v_gene: TRBV7-3
abundance: many
j_gene: TRBJ2-3
d_gene: .

CDR3nt: TGTGCCAGCAGTCCCCTGAGGGACAGGGGGACAAATGAGCAGTTCTTC
CDR3aa: CASSPLRDRGTNEQFF
v_gene: TRBV28
abundance: many
j_gene: TRBJ2-1
d_gene: TRBD1

CDR3nt: TGTGCCAGCAGCGTAGGCGGGACTGCAGATACGCAGTATTTT
CDR3aa: CASSVGGTADTQYF
v_gene: TRBV9
abundance: many
j_gene: TRBJ2-3
d_gene: .

CDR3nt: TGTGCCAGCGCATTACAAACAGGGCTCAATCAGCCCCAGCATTTT
CDR3aa: CASALQTGLNQPQHF
v_gene: TRBV6-1
abundance: .
j_gene: TRBJ1-5
d_gene: .

CDR3nt: TGTGCCAGCAGCAGGACTAGCCGAACGTACGAGCAGTACTTC
CDR3aa: CASSRTSRTYEQYF
v_gene: TRBV7-9
abundance: many
j_gene: TRBJ2-7
d_gene: TRBD2

CDR3nt: TGTGCCAGCAGCTCCCTGCCGAACACTGAAGCTTTCTTT
CDR3aa: CASSSLPNTEAFF
v_gene: TRBV5-5
abundance: many
j_gene: TRBJ1-1
d_gene: .

CDR3nt: TGTGCCACTAGGGAGGTGAACACTGAAGCTTTCTTT
CDR3aa: CATREVNTEAFF
v_gene: TRBV12-3/TRBV12-4
abundance: many
j_gene: TRBJ1-1
d_gene: .

CDR3nt: TGTGCCACCAGGGACGTACTTAGGGGGCCCCCGGGAAACATTCAGTACTTC
CDR3aa: CATRDVLRGPPGNIQYF
v_gene: TRBV15
abundance: many
j_gene: TRBJ2-4
d_gene: TRBD1

CDR3nt: TGCAGCGTGGAGGACCCCCGGGCCTATGAGCAGTTCTTC
CDR3aa: CSVEDPRAYEQFF
v_gene: TRBV29-1
abundance: many
j_gene: TRBJ2-1
d_gene: .

CDR3nt: TGTGCCAGCAGCTGGACAGGGAACACTGAAGCTTTCTTT
CDR3aa: CASSWTGNTEAFF
v_gene: TRBV6-2/TRBV6-3
abundance: many
j_gene: TRBJ1-1
d_gene: TRBD1

CDR3nt: TGTGCCAGTAGCAGGGGGCAGGGCACTGAAGCTTTCTTT
CDR3aa: CASSRGQGTEAFF
v_gene: TRBV2
abundance: many
j_gene: TRBJ1-1
d_gene: TRBD1

CDR3nt: TGTGCCAGCAGCATGATCACCGGGGAGCTGTTTTTT
CDR3aa: CASSMITGELFF
v_gene: TRBV2
abundance: many
j_gene: TRBJ2-2
d_gene: .

CDR3nt: TGTGCCAGCAGCTTGGGCAGTCAAAATGAAAAACTGTTTTTT
CDR3aa: CASSLGSQNEKLFF
v_gene: TRBV7-9
abundance: many
j_gene: TRBJ1-4
d_gene: .

CDR3nt: TGTGCCAGCAGTTACGGGACAGCCTATGAAGCTTTCTTT
CDR3aa: CASSYGTAYEAFF
v_gene: TRBV6-5
abundance: many
j_gene: TRBJ1-1
d_gene: TRBD1

CDR3nt: TGTGCCAGCAGCCATCCCCGGGGGCAGGGGGTGGCGGGCTACACCTTC
CDR3aa: CASSHPRGQGVAGYTF
v_gene: TRBV11-2
abundance: many
j_gene: TRBJ1-2
d_gene: TRBD1

CDR3nt: TGTGCCAGCAGCCCCGATACTGGGCCCAACTACAATGAGCAGTTCTTC
CDR3aa: CASSPDTGPNYNEQFF
v_gene: TRBV7-2
abundance: many
j_gene: TRBJ2-1
d_gene: .

CDR3nt: TGTGCCTGGAGTAGCGCCGTCACCCTCCACTTTATCACAGATACGCAGTATTTT
CDR3aa: CAWSSAVTLHFITDTQYF
v_gene: TRBV30
abundance: .
j_gene: TRBJ2-3
d_gene: .

CDR3nt: TGTGCCAGCACCAACATCAGGGCCCTTAATAATCAGCCCCAGCATTTT
CDR3aa: CASTNIRALNNQPQHF
v_gene: TRBV2
abundance: many
j_gene: TRBJ1-5
d_gene: .

CDR3nt: TGTGCCAGCAGTTCCCCGGGACAGGGGGCAACGATGAACACCGGGGAGCTGTTTTTT
CDR3aa: CASSSPGQGATMNTGELFF
v_gene: TRBV12-3/TRBV12-4
abundance: .
j_gene: TRBJ2-2
d_gene: TRBD1